This T cell receptor (beta chain) stems from a study of cytomegalovirus exposure and HLA in healthy donors. Whole-study results and caveats: Cytomegalovirus-associated status was assigned to 164 TCR beta chains.

This clone was recorded a few times. Its antigen is unknown. V was clipped by 0 bases and J by 5 bases, with 13 bases between them. The CDR3 loop spans 16 amino acids. Per the germline V gene, CDR1 is LNHNV and CDR2 is YYDKDF (reference sequence). Primers included in the PCR were 60 Vbeta and 13 Jbeta primers. Clones were read by immunoSEQ multiplex PCR, and TCRdb kept only the in-frame ones, dropping some. The table has about 120,000 clones, approximately 80% seen once. This rearrangement joins TRBV15 to TRBJ1-4; possible D gene TRBD1, 5 bases. This sequence originates from a woman in her thirties or forties in good health and CMV-seropositive. Sequenced input: PBMCs. In nucleotides, the CDR3 is TGTGCCACCAGCAGAGAAAGGGGCACGGGCAATGAAAAACTGTTTTTT. Translating it yields CATSRERGTGNEKLFF.